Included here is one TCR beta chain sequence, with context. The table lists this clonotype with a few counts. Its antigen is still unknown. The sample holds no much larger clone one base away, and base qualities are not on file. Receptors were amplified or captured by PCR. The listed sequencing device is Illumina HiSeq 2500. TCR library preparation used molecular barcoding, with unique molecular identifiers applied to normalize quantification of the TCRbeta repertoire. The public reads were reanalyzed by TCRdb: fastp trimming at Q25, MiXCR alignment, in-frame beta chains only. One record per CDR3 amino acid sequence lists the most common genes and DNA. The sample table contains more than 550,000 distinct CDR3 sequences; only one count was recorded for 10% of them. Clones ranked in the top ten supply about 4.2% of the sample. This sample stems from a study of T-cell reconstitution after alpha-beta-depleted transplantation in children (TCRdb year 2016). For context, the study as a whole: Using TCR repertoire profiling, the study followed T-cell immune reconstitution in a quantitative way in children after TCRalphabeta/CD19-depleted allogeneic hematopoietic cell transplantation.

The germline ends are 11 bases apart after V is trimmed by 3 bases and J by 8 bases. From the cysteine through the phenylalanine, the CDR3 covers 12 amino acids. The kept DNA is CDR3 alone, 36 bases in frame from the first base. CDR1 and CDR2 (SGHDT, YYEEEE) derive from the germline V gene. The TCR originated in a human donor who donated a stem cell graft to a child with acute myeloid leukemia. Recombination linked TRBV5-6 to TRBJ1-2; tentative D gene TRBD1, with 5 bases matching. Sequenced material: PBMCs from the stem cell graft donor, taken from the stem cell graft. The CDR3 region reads CASSSSGLGYTF. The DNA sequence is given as TGTGCCAGCAGCTCGTCAGGGTTAGGCTACACCTTC.